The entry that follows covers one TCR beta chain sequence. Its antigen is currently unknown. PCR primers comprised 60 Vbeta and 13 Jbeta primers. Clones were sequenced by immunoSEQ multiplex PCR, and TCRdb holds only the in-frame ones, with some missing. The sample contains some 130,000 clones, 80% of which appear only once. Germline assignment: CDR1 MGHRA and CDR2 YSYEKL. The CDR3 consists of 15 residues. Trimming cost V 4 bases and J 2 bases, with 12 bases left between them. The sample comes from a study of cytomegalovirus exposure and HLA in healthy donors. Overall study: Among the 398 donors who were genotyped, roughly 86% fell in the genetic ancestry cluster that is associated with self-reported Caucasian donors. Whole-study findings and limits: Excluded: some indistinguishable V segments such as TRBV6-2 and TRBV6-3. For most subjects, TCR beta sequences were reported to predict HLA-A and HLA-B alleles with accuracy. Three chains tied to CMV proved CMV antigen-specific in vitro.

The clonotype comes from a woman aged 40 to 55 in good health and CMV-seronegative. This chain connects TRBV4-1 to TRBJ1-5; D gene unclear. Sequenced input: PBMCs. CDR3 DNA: TGCGCCAGCAGCCTCCACCTCGGGGGCAATCAGCCCCAGCATTTT. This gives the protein CASSLHLGGNQPQHF.